This T cell receptor (beta chain) was sequenced during a study of cytomegalovirus exposure and HLA in healthy donors. The study ran its PCR with 60 Vbeta and 13 Jbeta primers. Only in-frame clones appear in the TCRdb table, and some are missing; sequencing was by immunoSEQ multiplex PCR. The sample records 180,000 or so clones, 70% to 90% being singletons. Overall study findings and caveats: Rarity characterized most TCR sequences, yet some public TCRs appeared in many donors. Data from an earlier analysis indicated that most TCR beta V segments were productive either about 90% or about 30% of the time. A later analysis revealed that TCR association rates differed between HLA loci, peaking at DRB1 and bottoming out at HLA-C. In a later analysis, V- and J-gene trimming of beta chains associated with a DCLRE1C missense variant, replicated independently.

This clone came up once. Its antigen is still unknown. Trimming pared 4 bases from V and 8 bases from J, leaving 18 bases between. Germline V gene data show CDR1 as GTSNPN and CDR2 as SVGIG (reference sequence). The CDR3 runs to 14 residues. The sequence was collected from a man aged 18-30 years in good health and CMV-seropositive. This rearrangement joins TRBV30 to TRBJ2-4, with D possibly TRBD2 on 6 matching bases. The sample comprised PBMCs. The CDR3: CAWNGGNRLDIQYF. The CDR3 nucleotides are TGTGCCTGGAATGGCGGGAACCGGTTGGACATTCAGTACTTC.